The rows below give T cell receptor beta chains drawn from one sample of a study of memory CD4+ T cells and cytomegalovirus serostatus. TCRdb keeps only in-frame clones here, not all; method: immunoSEQ multiplex PCR. This table has some 52,000 clones, around 76% appearing once. The sample consisted of memory CD4+ T cells from blood. Receptors originate from an adult in good health and CMV-seronegative. Both conserved end residues are part of each CDR3. D genes are given only for firm matches. Some rows mark clone size as missing; the rest say once, few, many or name a class of expanded clone.

TRBV27,TRBJ2-4,NA,NA,CASTSGLAKNIQYF,TGTGCCAGCACCTCCGGGCTAGCCAAAAACATTCAGTACTTC
TRBV7-2,TRBJ1-4,NA,few,CASSLQPGSEKLFF,TGTGCCAGCAGCTTACAACCAGGAAGTGAAAAACTGTTTTTT
TRBV7-9,TRBJ1-2,NA,few,CASSQTTPGRHGYTF,TGTGCCAGCAGCCAAACGACCCCAGGGAGGCATGGCTACACCTTC
TRBV10-3,TRBJ2-3,TRBD2,few,CAISETSGAQGTQYF,TGTGCCATCAGTGAGACTAGCGGGGCACAAGGTACGCAGTATTTT
TRBV2,TRBJ2-7,TRBD2,NA,CASSVRAGGLDEQYF,TGTGCCAGCAGTGTAAGAGCGGGAGGGCTGGACGAGCAGTACTTC
TRBV14,TRBJ1-1,NA,NA,CASSQVFGATEAFF,TGTGCCAGCAGCCAAGTATTCGGGGCCACTGAAGCTTTCTTT
TRBV6-1,TRBJ1-1,NA,NA,CASSEKRGDGDTEAFF,TGTGCCAGCAGTGAAAAAAGGGGTGACGGGGACACTGAAGCTTTCTTT
TRBV5-1,TRBJ2-3,TRBD1,few,CASSTRGQGTDTQYF,TGCGCCAGCAGCACCCGGGGACAGGGTACAGATACGCAGTATTTT
TRBV9,TRBJ2-5,TRBD1,NA,CASSVEGDRRETQYF,TGTGCCAGCAGCGTAGAAGGGGACAGAAGAGAGACCCAGTACTTC
TRBV10-3,TRBJ2-1,NA,NA,CAIQGNTVNEQFF,TGTGCCATCCAGGGGAATACGGTAAATGAGCAGTTCTTC
TRBV7-6,TRBJ2-3,NA,NA,CASSSWTENTQYF,TGTGCCAGCAGCTCTTGGACTGAAAATACGCAGTATTTT
TRBV29-1,TRBJ2-1,NA,NA,CSGRDNEQFF,TGCAGCGGACGGGACAATGAGCAGTTCTTC
TRBV9,TRBJ1-1,NA,NA,CASSGGLLNTEAFF,TGTGCCAGCAGCGGGGGACTCTTGAACACTGAAGCTTTCTTT